This T cell receptor beta chain was sequenced during a study of blood T cell repertoires in COVID-19. Study-wide background: Whether acute or convalescent, the COVID-19 samples came from the United States, Italy and Spain. Sources were T cells, B-cell-depleted T cells, or PBMCs; the material itself was cDNA or gDNA.

Original processing notes: For nucleated cells, counts were estimated from reference gene primer amplification. Libraries were prepared by immunoSEQ multiplex PCR; TCRdb keeps only in-frame clonotypes and omits some of them. The V and J calls and clone size were taken over from that table, and D and trimming were inferred from the DNA. The table lists 180,000 or so clones, 86% of them singletons. J was trimmed by 0 bases and V by 6 bases; bases with no gene match: 9. The CDR3 extends over 17 amino acids. Germline values: CDR1 SGHRS, CDR2 YFSETQ. The sequence derives from a man aged 55 to 70 with acute or convalescent COVID-19. The chain has TRBV5-1 and TRBJ1-5; 10 nucleotides align to TRBD1. The source material was peripheral blood. The CDR3 protein is CASNPGQGPTSNQPQHF. The CDR3 coding sequence is TGCGCCAGCAACCCGGGACAGGGGCCGACTAGCAATCAGCCCCAGCATTTT. The complete variable domain, with remaining parts taken from reference TRBV5-1 and TRBJ1-5, reads KAGVTQTPRYLIKTRGQQVTLSCSPISGHRSVSWYQQTPGQGLQFLFEYFSETQRNKGNFPGRFSGRQFSNSRSEMNVSTLELGDSALYLCASNPGQGPTSNQPQHFGDGTRLSIL.